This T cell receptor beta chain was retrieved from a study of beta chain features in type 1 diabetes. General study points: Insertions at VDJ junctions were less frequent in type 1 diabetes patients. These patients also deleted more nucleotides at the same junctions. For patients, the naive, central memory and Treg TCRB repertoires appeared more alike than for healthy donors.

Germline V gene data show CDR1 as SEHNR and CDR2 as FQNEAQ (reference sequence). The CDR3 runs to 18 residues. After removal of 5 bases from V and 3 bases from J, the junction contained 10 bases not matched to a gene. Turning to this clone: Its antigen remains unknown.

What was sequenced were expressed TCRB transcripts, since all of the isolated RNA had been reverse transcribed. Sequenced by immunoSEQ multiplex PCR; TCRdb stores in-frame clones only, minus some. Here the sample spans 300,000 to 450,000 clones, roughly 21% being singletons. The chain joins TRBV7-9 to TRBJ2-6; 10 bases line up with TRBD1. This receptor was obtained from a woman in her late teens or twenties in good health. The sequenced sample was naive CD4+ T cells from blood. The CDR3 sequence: CASSPLRQGAGGANVLTF. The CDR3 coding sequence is TGTGCCAGCAGCCCCCTCCGACAGGGGGCAGGTGGGGCCAACGTCCTGACTTTC.